Sequencing of this TCR beta chain was carried out in a study of early T cells in non-severe SARS-CoV-2 infection. The overall study: Chains from this unsorted whole-blood bulk RNA could not be paired. General study points: VDJdb matching skewed toward anti-spike CD8 responses, missing private and CD4 specificities.

Attached unique molecular identifiers marked individual cDNA molecules. TCRdb processed the 5' RACE reads anew with MiXCR; each CDR3 protein has one entry. The data show tens of thousands of distinct CDR3 sequences, roughly 12% seen once. V shed 10 bases, J shed 4 bases, and the junction held 11 bases outside the gene matches. This CDR3 has 15 amino acids. CDR1 is KGHDR and CDR2 is SFDVKD in the germline V gene. At least ten counts were recorded for this clonotype. The antigen is not known. The sequence came from an adult who was a healthcare worker with PCR-confirmed SARS-CoV-2 infection or an uninfected control (not recorded which). The chain employs TRBV24-1 and TRBJ2-3; 9 bases line up with TRBD1. The source material was whole blood. The CDR3 loop is CATVRQGVRADTQYF. As DNA, the CDR3 is TGTGCCACTGTGAGACAGGGGGTAAGAGCAGATACGCAGTATTTT.